These 10 T cell receptor beta chains came from one sample sequenced in a study of T cell repertoires in cytomegalovirus infection. Each CDR3 protein gets one entry after TCRdb re-called the reads with MiXCR. The sample records roughly 280,000 distinct CDR3 sequences, roughly 13% being singletons. Sample: PBMCs. Receptors were obtained from a human donor in good health (CMV status not recorded). Some clones in this sample may be carry-over from other donors' samples.

This clonotype was counted a few times. CDR3 sequence: CASSLPEWTDTQYF. The CDR3 region has the DNA TGTGCCAGTAGTTTGCCTGAGTGGACAGATACGCAGTATTTT. The rearrangement links TRBV19 to TRBJ2-3; no clear D. V was shortened by 5 bases and J by 3 bases, with 12 bases between the two germline ends. From germline, CDR1 is LNHDA and CDR2 SQIVND (reference sequence). This CDR3 has 14 amino acids.

This chain joins TRBV10-3 and TRBJ2-5; 9 bases are a match to TRBD2. The CDR3 loop spans 14 amino acids. The V and J ends lost 1 base and 5 bases, in that order; junction bases with no gene match: 2. Germline V CDR1 and CDR2: ENHRY, SYGVKD. Here the CDR3 DNA reads TGTGCCATCAGTGAGTTAGCGGGAGTGGAGACCCAGTACTTC. Residues: CAISELAGVETQYF.

As regards this clonotype: A read error may explain this, as a much larger clone is one base away. V is TRBV2 and J is TRBJ2-7; D unclear. The CDR3 length is 13 residues. CDR1 SNHLY and CDR2 FYNNEI come from the germline V gene. For the CDR3, the DNA is TGTGCCAGCAGTGTTCTGTTGGGTTACGAGCAGCACTTC. Its protein product is CASSVLLGYEQHF.

Many counts were recorded for this clonotype. The chain is built from TRBV19 and TRBJ2-3, with D perhaps TRBD1 or TRBD2 (6 bases each). The CDR3 has 15 amino acids. CDR1 and CDR2 from the germline V gene are LNHDA and SQIVND (reference sequence). Trimming removed 6 bases from V and 2 bases from J, with 15 bases in between. CDR3 residues: CASRQGLLLTDTQYF. The CDR3 DNA reads TGTGCCAGTAGACAGGGACTTCTCCTCACAGATACGCAGTATTTT.

The chain has TRBV20-1 and TRBJ2-1, with 13 bases fitting TRBD2. From germline, CDR1 is DFQATT and CDR2 SNEGSKA (reference sequence). CDR3 size: 16 residues. Trimming took 2 bases from V and 9 from J; bases not matched to a gene: 10. CDR3 protein: CSARPPGLAGIGEQFF. The CDR3 bases are TGCAGTGCTAGACCCCCGGGACTAGCGGGAATTGGTGAGCAGTTCTTC.

This clonotype was picked up many times. The chain combines TRBV12-3 or TRBV12-4 with TRBJ2-7; D gene unclear. CDR3 length: 14 residues. V gave up 6 bases and J gave up 0 bases, with 12 bases separating them. The DNA of the CDR3 is TGTGCCAGCAGGGCACAGCAGAGCTCCTACGAGCAGTACTTC. Its protein is CASRAQQSSYEQYF.

There are many counts of this clonotype. The gene calls are TRBV7-2 and TRBJ1-2; the D is unclear. Germline V gene sequence: CDR1 SGHTA, CDR2 FQGNSA. The CDR3 runs to 13 residues. V was shortened by 2 bases and J by 4 bases, with 8 bases between the two germline ends. CDR3 region: CASSLIPFYGYTF. CDR3 nucleotide sequence: TGTGCCAGCAGCTTAATCCCGTTCTATGGCTACACCTTC.

The sample holds a few counts of this clonotype. The V call is TRBV28, the J call TRBJ2-5; D not certain. The germline CDR1 and CDR2 sequences are MDHEN and SYDVKM. Trimming cost V 5 bases and J 4 bases, with 17 bases left between them. The CDR3 has 15 amino acids. CDR3 bases: TGTGCCAGCAGTCCCCCGAGATCAGAACGAGAGACCCAGTACTTC. It encodes CASSPPRSERETQYF.

This clonotype was picked up many times. V is TRBV6-2 or TRBV6-3 and J is TRBJ1-2; TRBD1 matches 7 bases. The CDR3 length is 13 residues. The V gene end was trimmed by 4 bases and the J gene end by 4 bases; junction bases not matched to a gene: 3. Germline CDR1 and CDR2: MNHEY and SVGEGT. The CDR3 loop is CASSSGQTYGYTF. In nucleotides, the CDR3 is TGTGCCAGCAGTTCGGGACAGACCTATGGCTACACCTTC.

This clonotype was observed a few times. This chain uses TRBV24-1 with TRBJ2-5; 8 bases are a match to TRBD1. V lost 7 bases and J lost 0; bases outside the gene matches: 9. The CDR3 covers 16 residues. Germline V lookup: CDR1 KGHDR, CDR2 SFDVKD. The CDR3 reads CATRDRAHQHQETQYF. The CDR3 region has the DNA TGTGCCACCAGGGACAGGGCCCACCAACACCAAGAGACCCAGTACTTC.